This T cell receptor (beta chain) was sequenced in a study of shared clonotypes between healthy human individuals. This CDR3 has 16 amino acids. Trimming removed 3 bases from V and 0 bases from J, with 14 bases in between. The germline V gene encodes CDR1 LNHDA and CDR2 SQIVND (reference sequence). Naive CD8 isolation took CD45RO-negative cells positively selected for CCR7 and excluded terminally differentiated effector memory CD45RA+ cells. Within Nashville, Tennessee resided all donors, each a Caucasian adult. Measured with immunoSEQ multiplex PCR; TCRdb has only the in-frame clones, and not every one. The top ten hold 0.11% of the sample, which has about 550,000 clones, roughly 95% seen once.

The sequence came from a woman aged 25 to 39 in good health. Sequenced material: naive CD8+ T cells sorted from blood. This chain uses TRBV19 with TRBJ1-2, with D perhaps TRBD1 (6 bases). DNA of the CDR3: TGTGCCAGTAGTATCTACCCGGGACAAGCTAACTATGGCTACACCTTC. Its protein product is CASSIYPGQANYGYTF.